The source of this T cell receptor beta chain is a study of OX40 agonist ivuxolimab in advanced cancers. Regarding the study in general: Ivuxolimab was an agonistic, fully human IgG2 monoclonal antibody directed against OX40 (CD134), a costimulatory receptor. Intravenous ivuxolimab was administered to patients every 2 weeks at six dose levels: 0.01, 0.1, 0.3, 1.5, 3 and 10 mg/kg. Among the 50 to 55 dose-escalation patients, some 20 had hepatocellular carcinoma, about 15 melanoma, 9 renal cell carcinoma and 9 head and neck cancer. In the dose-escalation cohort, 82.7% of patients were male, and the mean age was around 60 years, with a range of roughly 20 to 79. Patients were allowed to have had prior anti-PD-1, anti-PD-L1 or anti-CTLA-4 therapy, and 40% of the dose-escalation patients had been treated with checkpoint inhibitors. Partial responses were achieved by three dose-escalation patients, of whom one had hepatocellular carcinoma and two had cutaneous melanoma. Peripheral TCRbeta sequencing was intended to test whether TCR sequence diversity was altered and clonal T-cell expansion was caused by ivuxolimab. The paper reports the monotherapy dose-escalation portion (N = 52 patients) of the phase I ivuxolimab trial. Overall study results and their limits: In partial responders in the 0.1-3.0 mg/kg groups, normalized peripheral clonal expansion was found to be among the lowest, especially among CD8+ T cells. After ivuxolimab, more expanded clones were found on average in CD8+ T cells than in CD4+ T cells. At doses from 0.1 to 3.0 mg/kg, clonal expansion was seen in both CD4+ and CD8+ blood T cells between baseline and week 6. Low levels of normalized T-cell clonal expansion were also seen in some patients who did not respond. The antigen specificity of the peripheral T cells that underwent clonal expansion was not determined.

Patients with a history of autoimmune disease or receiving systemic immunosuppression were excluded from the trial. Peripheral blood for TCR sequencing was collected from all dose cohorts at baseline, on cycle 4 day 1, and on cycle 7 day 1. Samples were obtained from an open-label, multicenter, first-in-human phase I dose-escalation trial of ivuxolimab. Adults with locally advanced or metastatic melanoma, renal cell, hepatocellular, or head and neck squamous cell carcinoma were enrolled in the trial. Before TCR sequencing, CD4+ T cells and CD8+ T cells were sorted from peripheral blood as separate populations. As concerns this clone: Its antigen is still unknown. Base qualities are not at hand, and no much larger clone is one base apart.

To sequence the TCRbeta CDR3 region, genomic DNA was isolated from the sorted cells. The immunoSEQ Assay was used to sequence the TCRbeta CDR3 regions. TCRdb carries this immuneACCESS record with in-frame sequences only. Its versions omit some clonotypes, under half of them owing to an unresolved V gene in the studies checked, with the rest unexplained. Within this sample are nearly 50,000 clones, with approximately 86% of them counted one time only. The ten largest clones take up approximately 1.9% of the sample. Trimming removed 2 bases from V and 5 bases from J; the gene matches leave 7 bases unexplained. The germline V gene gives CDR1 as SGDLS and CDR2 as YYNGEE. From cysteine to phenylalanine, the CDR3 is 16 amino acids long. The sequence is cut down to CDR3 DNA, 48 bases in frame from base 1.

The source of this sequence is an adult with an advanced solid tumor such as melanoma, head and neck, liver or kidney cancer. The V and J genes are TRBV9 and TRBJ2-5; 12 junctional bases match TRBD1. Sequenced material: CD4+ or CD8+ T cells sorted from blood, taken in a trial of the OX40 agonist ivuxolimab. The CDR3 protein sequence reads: CASSVSGTGGRETQYF. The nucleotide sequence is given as TGTGCCAGCAGCGTTTCCGGGACAGGGGGCAGGGAGACCCAGTACTTC. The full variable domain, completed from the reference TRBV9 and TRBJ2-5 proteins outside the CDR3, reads DSGVTQTPKHLITATGQRVTLRCSPRSGDLSVYWYQQSLDQGLQFLIQYYNGEERAKGNILERFSAQQFPDLHSELNLSSLELGDSALYFCASSVSGTGGRETQYFGPGTRLLVL.